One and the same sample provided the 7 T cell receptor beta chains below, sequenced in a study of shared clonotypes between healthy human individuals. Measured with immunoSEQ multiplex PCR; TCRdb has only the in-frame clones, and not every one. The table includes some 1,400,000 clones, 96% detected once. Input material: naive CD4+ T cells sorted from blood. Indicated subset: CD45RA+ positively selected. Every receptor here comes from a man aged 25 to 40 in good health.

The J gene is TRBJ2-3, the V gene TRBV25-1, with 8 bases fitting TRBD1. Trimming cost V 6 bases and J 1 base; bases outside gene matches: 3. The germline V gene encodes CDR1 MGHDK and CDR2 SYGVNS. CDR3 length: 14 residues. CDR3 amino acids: CASRDRVGTDTQYF. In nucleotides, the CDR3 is TGTGCCAGCAGGGACAGGGTGGGCACAGATACGCAGTATTTT.

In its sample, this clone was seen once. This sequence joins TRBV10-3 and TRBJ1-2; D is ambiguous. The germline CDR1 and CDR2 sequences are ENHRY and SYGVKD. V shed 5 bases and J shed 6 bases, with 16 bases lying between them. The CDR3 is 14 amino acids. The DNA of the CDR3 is TGTGCCATCAGTCCCCTCTCCTCGGTGGATGGCTACACCTTC. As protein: CAISPLSSVDGYTF.

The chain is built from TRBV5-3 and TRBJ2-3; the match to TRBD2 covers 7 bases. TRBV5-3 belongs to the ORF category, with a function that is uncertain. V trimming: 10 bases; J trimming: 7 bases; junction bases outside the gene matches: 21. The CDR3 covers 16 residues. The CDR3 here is CAGAYAGEGAWNTQYF. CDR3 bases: TGTGCCGGGGCGTACGCGGGAGAAGGGGCCTGGAATACGCAGTATTTT.

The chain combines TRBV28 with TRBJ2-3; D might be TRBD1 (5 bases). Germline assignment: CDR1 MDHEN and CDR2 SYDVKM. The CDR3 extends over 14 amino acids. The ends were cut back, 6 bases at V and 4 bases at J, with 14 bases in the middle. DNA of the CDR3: TGTGCCAGCAGGAGAGTATGGGGCGCAGATACGCAGTATTTT. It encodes CASRRVWGADTQYF. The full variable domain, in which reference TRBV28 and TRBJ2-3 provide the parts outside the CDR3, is DVKVTQSSRYLVKRTGEKVFLECVQDMDHENMFWYRQDPGLGLRLIYFSYDVKMKEKGDIPEGYSVSREKKERFSLILESASTNQTSMYLCASRRVWGADTQYFGPGTRLTVL.

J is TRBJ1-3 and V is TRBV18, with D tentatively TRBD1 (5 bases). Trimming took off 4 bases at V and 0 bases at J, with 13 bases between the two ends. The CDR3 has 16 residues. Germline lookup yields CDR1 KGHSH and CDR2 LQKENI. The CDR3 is CASSLGAQISGNTIYF. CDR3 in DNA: TGTGCCAGCTCACTCGGGGCACAGATCTCTGGAAACACCATATATTTT.

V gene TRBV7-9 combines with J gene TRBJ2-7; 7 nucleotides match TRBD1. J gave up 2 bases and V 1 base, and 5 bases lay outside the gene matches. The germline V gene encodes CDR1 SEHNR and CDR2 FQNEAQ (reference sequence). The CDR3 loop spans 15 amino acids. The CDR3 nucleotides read TGTGCCAGCAGCTTAGGGCGTGGGACAGCCTACGAGCAGTACTTC. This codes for CASSLGRGTAYEQYF.

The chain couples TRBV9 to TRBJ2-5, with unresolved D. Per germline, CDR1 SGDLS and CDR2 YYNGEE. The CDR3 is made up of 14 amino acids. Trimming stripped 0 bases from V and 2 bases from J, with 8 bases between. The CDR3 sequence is CASSVGVKQETQYF. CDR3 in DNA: TGTGCCAGCAGCGTAGGGGTTAAGCAAGAGACCCAGTACTTC.